This T cell receptor (beta chain) was sequenced during a study of blood T cells in healthy people across ages. Broader study findings: The long-lived group displayed more naive CD4+ cells, plus higher diversity, than the aged donors did.

Comment on this clonotype: The antigen is not known.

A second 7 to 11 cycle PCR used barcoded and J-beta primers. Each CDR3 protein is one row after TCRdb ran MiXCR on the 5' RACE reads. The sample lists about 780,000 distinct CDR3 sequences, more than 25% occurring once. The germline V gene has CDR1 KGHSH and CDR2 LQKENI. The CDR3 is 13 amino acids. Trimming pared 6 bases from V and 1 base from J, leaving 9 bases between. These data also formed part of another study, on T cells of mothers and their children.

Sequences were obtained from blood. The sequence was collected from a boy aged 10-17 years in good health. This chain connects TRBV18 to TRBJ1-1; unclear D gene. The CDR3 DNA follows: TGTGCCAGCTCCGAATACGGGAACACTGAAGCTTTCTTT. This sequence encodes CASSEYGNTEAFF.